The table lists the clone carrying this T cell receptor beta chain with a few counts. Its antigen remains unidentified. The sample comes from a study of beta chain features in type 1 diabetes. Study results and caveats: The VDJ junctions of type 1 diabetes patients carried fewer insertions and more deletions. Moderate yet significant TCRB CDR3 shortening was seen in Type 1 diabetes patients in all four CD4+ subsets.

Expressed TCRB transcripts got sequenced, as all isolated RNA was reverse transcribed. Profiling relied on immunoSEQ multiplex PCR, and the TCRdb table lists in-frame clones only, not all of them. The repertoire holds around 250,000 clones, with roughly 21% as singletons. The CDR3 is made up of 20 amino acids. Germline V lookup: CDR1 SGHRS, CDR2 YFSETQ. Deletions cut 0 bases from V and 0 bases from J, with 22 bases between. The origin of this receptor is a woman between 40 and 55 years old with type 1 diabetes. The chain has TRBV5-1 and TRBJ2-1; D is unresolved. Sequences were obtained from naive CD4+ T cells from blood. Written as DNA, the CDR3 is TGCGCCAGCAGCTTGGCGCCGGTCGGCTTCGGCGCTAGCTCCTACAATGAGCAGTTCTTC. It yields the protein CASSLAPVGFGASSYNEQFF.